These 21 T cell receptor beta chains originate from one sample sequenced in a study of Ad26.COV2.S vaccination and SARS-CoV-2 variants. Method: immunoSEQ multiplex PCR; TCRdb's copy keeps in-frame clones and lacks some. The sample includes 450,000 to 550,000 clones, about 91% of them seen just once. Treatment specified: 15 to 20 received Ad26.COV2.S at low or high dose, single or two shots; several received placebo; per-sample allocation not given. Collection of the samples took place on day 63 after the first injection of vaccine or placebo. Source: peripheral blood, taken in a trial of Ad26.COV2.S vaccine versus placebo. These receptors originate from a person aged 18-60 years who received the Ad26.COV2.S COVID-19 vaccine or a placebo.

The V gene is TRBV5-1, the J gene TRBJ2-7; D unclear. The CDR3 spans 13 residues. Germline V gene sequence: CDR1 SGHRS, CDR2 YFSETQ. Trimming removed 0 bases at V and 0 bases at J, with 4 bases between. CDR3 residues: CASSLESSYEQYF. The CDR3 DNA is TGCGCCAGCAGCTTGGAAAGCTCCTACGAGCAGTACTTC.

V is TRBV15 and J is TRBJ2-7; D may correspond to TRBD1 or TRBD2 (6 bases each). Per the germline V gene, CDR1 is LNHNV and CDR2 is YYDKDF (reference sequence). V gave up 0 bases and J gave up 2 bases, with 17 bases separating them. The length of the CDR3 is 17 residues. CDR3 bases: TGTGCCACCAGCAGAGATATGCCGGGGGCCCCTACCTACGAGCAGTACTTC. This encodes CATSRDMPGAPTYEQYF. The complete variable domain, with remaining parts taken from reference TRBV15 and TRBJ2-7, reads DAMVIQNPRYQVTQFGKPVTLSCSQTLNHNVMYWYQQKSSQAPKLLFHYYDKDFNNEADTPDNFQSRRPNTSFCFLDIRSPGLGDTAMYLCATSRDMPGAPTYEQYFGPGTRLTVT.

The chain uses TRBV6-2 or TRBV6-3 and TRBJ1-1; 9 bases match TRBD1. V lost 2 bases and J lost 0; bases outside the gene matches: 7. There are 17 residues in the CDR3. Germline-derived CDR1 and CDR2 are MNHEY and SVGEGT. The CDR3 protein is CASSYRTGEGMNTEAFF. CDR3 DNA: TGTGCCAGCAGTTACCGGACAGGGGAGGGAATGAACACTGAAGCTTTCTTT.

This clone has just one count. The rearrangement uses TRBV2 and TRBJ1-2, with a possible D match to TRBD1 (5 bases). V lost 8 bases to trimming and J lost 7 bases, with 17 bases between them. This CDR3 comprises 13 residues. Germline V CDR1 and CDR2: SNHLY, FYNNEI. This chain's CDR3 is CASGRGGDRGYTF. For the CDR3, the DNA is TGTGCCAGCGGCCGGGGGGGGGACCGTGGCTACACCTTC.

The chain has TRBV29-1 and TRBJ1-1; weak D call: TRBD1 (5 bases). The germline CDR1 and CDR2 sequences are SQVTM and ANQGSEA. Trimming cost V 2 bases and J 3 bases, with 10 bases left between them. The CDR3 is 13 residues long. The CDR3, as DNA: TGCAGCGTTGAACCTGCAGGGTACACTGAAGCTTTCTTT. Its translation: CSVEPAGYTEAFF. Based on the CDR3 plus reference TRBV29-1 and TRBJ1-1, the full variable domain is SAVISQKPSRDICQRGTSLTIQCQVDSQVTMMFWYRQQPGQSLTLIATANQGSEATYESGFVIDKFPISRPNLTFSTLTVSNMSPEDSSIYLCSVEPAGYTEAFFGQGTRLTVV.

The V gene is TRBV24-1, the J gene TRBJ1-6; unclear D gene. CDR1 is KGHDR, CDR2 SFDVKD, per germline. The CDR3 length is 13 residues. The V end lost 1 base, the J end lost 7 bases, and 4 bases lay between the germline ends. This chain's CDR3 is CATSDFPNSPLHF. The CDR3 DNA sequence: TGTGCCACCAGTGATTTTCCCAATTCACCCCTCCACTTT.

This clone occurred a few times. The chain links TRBV15 to TRBJ2-7; 8 nucleotides line up with TRBD1. Germline trimming cut 2 bases from V and 2 bases from J; bases unmatched to any gene: 8. CDR1 and CDR2 (germline): LNHNV, YYDKDF (reference sequence). CDR3 length: 16 residues. The CDR3 DNA is TGTGCCACCAGCAGACTGGACAGGGTGACGCCCTACGAGCAGTACTTC. It translates to CATSRLDRVTPYEQYF.

In DNA, the CDR3 is TGTGCCAGCAGTCTTAGACAGGGTTTAAACTGGTTCGATGGCTACACCTTC. Translated, it gives CASSLRQGLNWFDGYTF. V gene TRBV6-6 combines with J gene TRBJ1-2; 7 nucleotides match TRBD1. Germline V gene sequence: CDR1 MNHNY, CDR2 SVGAGI (reference sequence). The CDR3 contains 17 residues. V dropped 5 bases and J dropped 6; count of bases not matched to a gene: 18.

V gene TRBV5-1 combines with J gene TRBJ1-2; the D is unclear. CDR3 length: 16 residues. The germline gives CDR1 SGHRS, CDR2 YFSETQ. The V end lost 0 bases, the J end lost 4 bases, and 16 bases lay between the germline ends. CDR3 sequence: CASSLAAAGYLYGYTF. The CDR3 region has the DNA TGCGCCAGCAGCTTGGCCGCGGCGGGCTATCTCTATGGCTACACCTTC.

The chain has TRBV9 and TRBJ2-2; either TRBD1 or TRBD2 may fit D (5 bases each). V was clipped by 0 bases and J by 7 bases, with 13 bases between them. The V gene's germline CDR1 is SGDLS and CDR2 YYNGEE. The CDR3 spans 15 residues. The CDR3 here is CASSVAGPGIGELFF. In nucleotides, the CDR3 is TGTGCCAGCAGCGTAGCGGGACCTGGCATCGGGGAGCTGTTTTTT.

The chain joins TRBV20-1 to TRBJ1-1; D is possibly TRBD1 (5 bases). Looked up from germline, CDR1 is DFQATT and CDR2 is SNEGSKA (reference sequence). V was trimmed by 4 bases and J by 4 bases, leaving 7 bases between them. CDR3 length: 11 amino acids. The CDR3 loop reads CSATRATEAFF. Written as DNA, the CDR3 is TGCAGTGCTACCAGGGCCACTGAAGCTTTCTTT.

CDR3 loop: CASSPIAREGNEQFF. CDR3 sequence (DNA): TGTGCCAGCAGCCCCATAGCGAGGGAGGGCAATGAGCAGTTCTTC. This chain uses TRBV7-3 with TRBJ2-1; 7 bases are shared with TRBD2. The CDR3 covers 15 residues. Germline V gene lookup returns CDR1 SGHTA and CDR2 FQGTGA. J was trimmed by 6 bases and V by 5 bases; bases with no gene match: 10. The full variable domain, completed using reference TRBV7-3 and TRBJ2-1, is GAGVSQTPSNKVTEKGKYVELRCDPISGHTALYWYRQSLGQGPEFLIYFQGTGAADDSGLPNDRFFAVRPEGSVSTLKIQRTERGDSAVYLCASSPIAREGNEQFFGPGTRLTVL.

CDR3: CATSTLHGGIFSSDTEAFF. The CDR3 nucleotides are TGTGCCACCAGCACCCTCCACGGCGGGATCTTCTCGTCGGACACTGAAGCTTTCTTT. The V and J genes are TRBV15 and TRBJ1-1; D is uncertain. The CDR3 spans 19 residues. V was cut by 4 bases and J by 3 bases, with 27 bases left in between. Germline assignment: CDR1 LNHNV and CDR2 YYDKDF (reference sequence).

The chain is built from TRBV7-8 and TRBJ2-2; the D gene is possibly TRBD1 (6 bases). V shed 5 bases and J shed 3 bases, with 16 bases lying between them. The CDR3 spans 16 residues. CDR1 is SGHVS, CDR2 FQNEAQ, per germline. The chain's CDR3 is CASSPDSLGDTGELFF. In DNA, the CDR3 is TGTGCCAGCAGCCCGGACAGCCTGGGGGACACCGGGGAGCTGTTTTTT.

The chain joins TRBV7-2 to TRBJ1-2; the match to TRBD1 covers 8 bases. After removal of 2 bases from V and 7 bases from J, the junction contained 9 bases not matched to a gene. Germline CDR1 and CDR2: SGHTA and FQGNSA. The length of the CDR3 is 15 residues. The CDR3 DNA reads as TGTGCCAGCAGCTTAACCCGACAGGGGCAGGGTGGCTACACCTTC. Amino acids: CASSLTRQGQGGYTF.

Only one count was recorded for this clone. The chain recombines TRBV18 with TRBJ2-4; D possibly corresponds to TRBD1 (6 bases). Germline V gene lookup returns CDR1 KGHSH and CDR2 LQKENI. Trimming removed 2 bases from V and 2 bases from J, with 10 bases in between. CDR3 length: 15 amino acids. The CDR3 region has the DNA TGTGCCAGCTCACCATTGAGGGACACCAAAAACATTCAGTACTTC. It translates to CASSPLRDTKNIQYF.

CDR3 region: CASSLGATGELFF. The DNA for the CDR3 is TGTGCCAGCAGTTTAGGGGCGACCGGGGAGCTGTTTTTT. This chain uses TRBV28 with TRBJ2-2, with TRBD1 as a possible D gene (5 bases). The CDR3 extends over 13 amino acids. The germline V gene has CDR1 MDHEN and CDR2 SYDVKM. The V end was cut by 2 bases, the J end by 5 bases, with 6 bases between.

The genes are TRBV18 and TRBJ1-1; D call uncertain. The CDR3 is made up of 15 amino acids. Trimming cost V 3 bases and J 1 base, with 12 bases left between them. The germline CDR1 and CDR2 sequences are KGHSH and LQKENI. The CDR3 is CASSPSDPSNTEAFF. The DNA of the CDR3 is TGTGCCAGCTCACCCTCGGACCCCTCGAACACTGAAGCTTTCTTT.

This chain joins TRBV11-3 and TRBJ1-1; perhaps TRBD1 as D (6 bases). This CDR3 is 14 amino acids long. V gave up 2 bases and J gave up 3 bases, with 10 bases separating them. Germline lookup yields CDR1 SGHNT and CDR2 YENEEA. CDR3 region: CASSLQGRDTEAFF. The CDR3 DNA follows: TGTGCCAGCAGCTTACAGGGGCGCGACACTGAAGCTTTCTTT.

The chain employs TRBV30 and TRBJ2-7; D is ambiguous. In germline, CDR1 is GTSNPN, CDR2 SVGIG (reference sequence). The V end was cut by 0 bases, the J end by 3 bases, with 9 bases between. The CDR3 spans 13 residues. The CDR3 loop reads CAWSVNRNYEQYV. The DNA for the CDR3 is TGTGCCTGGAGTGTAAACAGAAACTACGAGCAGTACGTC.

The chain has TRBV7-2 and TRBJ1-3; 8 bases map to TRBD1. This CDR3 is built from 15 residues. The germline gives CDR1 SGHTA, CDR2 FQGNSA. V was clipped by 6 bases and J by 3 bases; unmatched bases: 7. The CDR3 DNA sequence: TGTGCCAGCAGACGGGACAGGTCAGGTGGAAACACCATATATTTT. It yields the protein CASRRDRSGGNTIYF.